This record covers a single T cell receptor beta chain. The entry originates in a study of Ad26.COV2.S vaccination and SARS-CoV-2 variants. V was clipped by 3 bases and J by 1 base; unmatched bases: 15. The germline gives CDR1 ENHRY, CDR2 SYGVKD. This CDR3 has 19 residues. Stated treatment: roughly 18 received Ad26.COV2.S at low or high dose, single or two shots; a few received placebo; per-sample allocation not given. All samples were drawn on day 63, counting from the first vaccine or placebo injection. The administered vaccine (an Ad26 vector) expressed Wuhan-strain SARS-CoV-2 spike. Method: immunoSEQ multiplex PCR; TCRdb's copy keeps in-frame clones and lacks some. This table holds over 200,000 clones, more than 75% found once.

This receptor was obtained from a person between 18 and 65 years old who received the Ad26.COV2.S COVID-19 vaccine or a placebo. The starting material was peripheral blood, obtained in a trial of Ad26.COV2.S vaccine versus placebo. The chain carries TRBV10-3 and TRBJ2-7, with 10 bases matching TRBD1. The CDR3 here is CAISDVVVGQGMGSYEQYF. The CDR3 nucleotides read TGTGCCATCAGTGATGTGGTAGTGGGACAGGGGATGGGGTCCTACGAGCAGTACTTC.